This TCR beta chain was identified during a study of cytomegalovirus exposure and HLA in healthy donors. In this sample, this clone turned up a few times. Other nucleotide sequences in the sample specify the same CDR3. The CDR3 consists of 13 residues. Trimming pared 4 bases from V and 0 bases from J, leaving 6 bases between. Germline CDR1 LNHDA, CDR2 SQIVND (reference sequence). Vbeta (60) and Jbeta (13) primers were used in the PCR. The assay was immunoSEQ multiplex PCR, and TCRdb's table has in-frame clones only and misses some. The sample carries approximately 150,000 clones, around three quarters recorded once.

Sequenced material: PBMCs. The clonotype was recovered from a woman aged 25 to 39 in good health and CMV-seronegative. The chain employs TRBV19 and TRBJ1-1, with a tentative D call TRBD1 (5 bases). The CDR3 bases are TGTGCCAGTAGTACGACAGTGAACACTGAAGCTTTCTTT. The encoded protein is CASSTTVNTEAFF.